The 18 T cell receptor beta chains reported below all come from one sample, sequenced in a study of blood T cell repertoires in COVID-19. Generated by immunoSEQ multiplex PCR, the TCRdb table keeps only in-frame clones and is missing some. The data hold about 270,000 clones, with more than 85% observed a single time. Input material: PBMCs or T cells enriched from blood (not recorded which). The receptors shown here come from a man in his forties who had been exposed to COVID-19.

This sequence joins TRBV4-1 and TRBJ1-5; D is perhaps TRBD1 (5 bases). In germline, CDR1 is MGHRA, CDR2 YSYEKL. The CDR3 length is 18 residues. V lost 0 bases and J lost 6, with 21 bases in between. The chain's CDR3 is CASSQDLQGITRGQPQHF. CDR3 coding DNA: TGCGCCAGCAGCCAAGATCTTCAGGGAATCACCCGCGGTCAGCCCCAGCATTTT.

This clone was observed a single time. V usage is TRBV14 and J usage is TRBJ1-2; D might be TRBD1 (5 bases). Germline assignment: CDR1 SGHDN and CDR2 FVKESK. This CDR3 region has 13 residues. Trimming took off 3 bases at V and 4 bases at J, with 9 bases between the two ends. CDR3 sequence (DNA): TGTGCCAGCAGCCAGGCAGGGTTCTATGGCTACACCTTC. The encoded protein is CASSQAGFYGYTF.

The chain couples TRBV10-1 to TRBJ1-6, with 7 bases matching TRBD1. The germline CDR1 and CDR2 sequences are WNHNN and SYGVQD (reference sequence). This CDR3 is 13 amino acids long. After removal of 4 bases from V and 8 bases from J, the junction contained 2 bases not matched to a gene. This chain's CDR3 is CASSVDRDSPLHF. The DNA for the CDR3 is TGCGCCAGCAGTGTTGACAGGGATTCACCCCTCCACTTT.

The genes are TRBV10-1 and TRBJ2-1, with 9 bases that match TRBD1. The V gene end was trimmed by 6 bases and the J gene end by 4 bases; junction bases not matched to a gene: 4. CDR1 is WNHNN, CDR2 SYGVQD, per germline (reference sequence). This CDR3 is built from 14 residues. CDR3 coding DNA: TGCGCCAGCAGCCCCGGGACAGGGTACAATGAGCAGTTCTTC. Amino acid sequence: CASSPGTGYNEQFF.

This sequence joins TRBV25-1 and TRBJ2-1; a possible D gene is TRBD2 (6 bases). Germline assignment: CDR1 MGHDK and CDR2 SYGVNS. This CDR3 is 15 amino acids long. The V and J ends lost 5 bases and 2 bases respectively, with 13 bases between them. CDR3 DNA: TGTGCCAGCAGTCGTCCCGGGACTGCCTACAATGAGCAGTTCTTC. Its translation: CASSRPGTAYNEQFF.

CDR3 nucleotide sequence: TGTGCCAGCAGCTTTAGCGGGGCATCCTACGAGCAGTACTTC. Encoded protein: CASSFSGASYEQYF. The chain couples TRBV11-2 to TRBJ2-7; 8 bases agree with TRBD2. V dropped 3 bases and J dropped 1; count of bases not matched to a gene: 2. Germline lookup yields CDR1 SGHAT and CDR2 FQNNGV. There are 14 residues in the CDR3.

J is TRBJ1-2 and V is TRBV27; 8 nucleotides match TRBD1. The length of the CDR3 is 13 residues. The V segment lost 5 bases and the J segment 4 bases; nucleotides outside the gene matches: 3. Germline V lookup: CDR1 MNHEY, CDR2 SMNVEV (reference sequence). The CDR3 is CASSPGGSYGYTF. The DNA of the CDR3 is TGTGCCAGCAGTCCAGGGGGCAGCTATGGCTACACCTTC.

The V and J genes are TRBV28 and TRBJ2-7, with D possibly TRBD1 on 5 matching bases. This CDR3 contains 14 residues. Germline lookup yields CDR1 MDHEN and CDR2 SYDVKM. Trimming pared 0 bases from V and 0 bases from J, leaving 6 bases between. For the CDR3, the DNA is TGTGCCAGCAGTTTATGGGACAACTCCTACGAGCAGTACTTC. Protein: CASSLWDNSYEQYF. Full variable domain (remainder filled in from reference TRBV28 and TRBJ2-7): DVKVTQSSRYLVKRTGEKVFLECVQDMDHENMFWYRQDPGLGLRLIYFSYDVKMKEKGDIPEGYSVSREKKERFSLILESASTNQTSMYLCASSLWDNSYEQYFGPGTRLTVT.

The count of this clone is one. V is TRBV29-1 and J is TRBJ2-3; TRBD1 matches 12 bases. J was trimmed by 2 bases and V by 6 bases; bases with no gene match: 3. Germline V gene data show CDR1 as SQVTM and CDR2 as ANQGSEA. This CDR3 is built from 14 residues. Here the CDR3 reads CSVGTGGNTDTQYF. CDR3 sequence (DNA): TGCAGCGTGGGGACAGGGGGCAACACAGATACGCAGTATTTT.

The chain links TRBV29-1 to TRBJ2-2, with D unclear. Trimming left V 4 bases short and J 3 bases short, with 9 bases between. The CDR3 loop spans 13 amino acids. Germline V gene data show CDR1 as SQVTM and CDR2 as ANQGSEA. CDR3 DNA sequence: TGCAGCGTTGGGGCGTTCGACACCGGGGAGCTGTTTTTT. Translation gives CSVGAFDTGELFF.

The rearrangement links TRBV29-1 to TRBJ2-1; 12 bases fit TRBD2. Germline-derived CDR1 and CDR2 are SQVTM and ANQGSEA. The CDR3 loop spans 15 amino acids. V gave up 1 base and J gave up 4 bases; unmatched junction bases: 2. The CDR3 sequence is CSVEGTSGEYNEQFF. As DNA, the CDR3 is TGCAGCGTTGAAGGGACTAGCGGGGAGTACAATGAGCAGTTCTTC.

V usage is TRBV12-3 or TRBV12-4 and J usage is TRBJ2-5, with D possibly TRBD2 on 7 matching bases. The CDR3 runs to 13 residues. Trimming took off 5 bases at V and 7 bases at J, with 14 bases between the two ends. The CDR3 sequence: CASSPERGGTQYF. The CDR3 region has the DNA TGTGCCAGCAGTCCGGAAAGGGGGGGGACCCAGTACTTC.

The V gene is TRBV9, the J gene TRBJ1-5, with 9 nucleotides matching TRBD1. Germline V gene data show CDR1 as SGDLS and CDR2 as YYNGEE. The CDR3 runs to 15 residues. V shed 0 bases and J 4 bases; nucleotides not matched to a gene: 2. The chain's CDR3 is CASSVEGTGNQPQHF. The CDR3 coding sequence is TGTGCCAGCAGCGTAGAAGGGACAGGGAATCAGCCCCAGCATTTT.

This rearrangement joins TRBV7-9 to TRBJ1-5; D may be TRBD1 (5 bases). The CDR3 extends over 12 amino acids. Per germline, CDR1 SEHNR and CDR2 FQNEAQ (reference sequence). The V end was cut by 5 bases, the J end by 8 bases, with 10 bases between. In DNA, the CDR3 is TGTGCCAGCAGCAAGACAGAGAAGCCCCAGCATTTT. Translating gives CASSKTEKPQHF.

The V and J genes are TRBV5-1 and TRBJ2-1; 8 nucleotides match TRBD2. The CDR3 is 15 residues long. The trim removed 4 bases at V and 6 bases at J, leaving 9 bases unmatched. Germline V gene lookup returns CDR1 SGHRS and CDR2 YFSETQ. CDR3 sequence reads: CASSRGGPDGNEQFF. The DNA of the CDR3 is TGCGCCAGCAGCCGGGGGGGCCCGGACGGCAATGAGCAGTTCTTC.

The chain joins TRBV28 to TRBJ2-7; 7 positions agree with TRBD1. The CDR3 consists of 14 residues. Germline values: CDR1 MDHEN, CDR2 SYDVKM. Germline trimming cut 3 bases from V and 4 bases from J; bases unmatched to any gene: 6. The CDR3 region is CASSLARGRYEQYF. As DNA, the CDR3 is TGTGCCAGCAGTTTGGCTAGGGGGCGTTACGAGCAGTACTTC. The variable domain in full, with the rest retrieved from reference TRBV28 and TRBJ2-7, is DVKVTQSSRYLVKRTGEKVFLECVQDMDHENMFWYRQDPGLGLRLIYFSYDVKMKEKGDIPEGYSVSREKKERFSLILESASTNQTSMYLCASSLARGRYEQYFGPGTRLTVT.

V gene TRBV6-5 combines with J gene TRBJ1-5; TRBD1 is a possible D gene (5 bases). CDR3 length: 15 amino acids. CDR1 is MNHEY, CDR2 SVGAGI, per germline. Trimming stripped 6 bases from V and 6 bases from J, with 18 bases between. The CDR3 bases are TGTGCCAGCAGGGAGGAGGGGTTAATCAGTCAGCCCCAGCATTTT. It encodes CASREEGLISQPQHF.

J is TRBJ1-2 and V is TRBV4-2; D gene uncertain. CDR3 length: 15 amino acids. V lost 2 bases and J lost 8, with 18 bases in between. Germline-derived CDR1 and CDR2 are LGHNA and YNFKEQ. The CDR3 DNA sequence: TGTGCCAGCAGCCAACGTCCCGTTGTGGTCCAGGGCTACACCTTC. Amino acid sequence: CASSQRPVVVQGYTF.